Below, 23 T cell receptor beta chains from the same sample are listed, as sequenced in a study of CD8 T cells in ankylosing spondylitis. No antigen has been identified for these receptors. General study points: Several highly homologous variants made up a TCR beta motif, and this motif appeared characteristic of ankylosing spondylitis blood.

TCRdb reprocessed the 5' RACE reads via MiXCR and lists one record per CDR3 protein. The sample holds 200,000 to 250,000 distinct CDR3 sequences; around 18% are singletons and the top ten take approximately 46%. The sample was blood, either unsorted or a sorted T cell fraction (not recorded which). The receptors derive from a male donor with ankylosing spondylitis.

This clonotype was seen only a few times. This chain connects TRBV6-2 or TRBV6-3 to TRBJ2-2; D is uncertain. The V end lost 10 bases, the J end lost 3 bases, and 12 bases lay between the germline ends. The CDR3 contains 13 residues. The germline V gene encodes CDR1 MNHEY and CDR2 SVGEGT. CDR3 in amino acids: CATSFSDTGELFF. The CDR3 DNA is TGTGCCACCTCCTTCTCGGACACCGGGGAGCTGTTTTTT.

The sample holds a few counts of this clonotype. This chain connects TRBV27 to TRBJ2-2, with D perhaps matching TRBD1 (5 bases). The length of the CDR3 is 14 residues. Germline V CDR1 and CDR2: MNHEY, SMNVEV (reference sequence). Trimming shortened V by 3 bases and J by 4 bases, and 9 bases separated the two germline ends. For the CDR3, the DNA is TGTGCCAGCAGTTTGGGGCTGAGCACCGGGGAGCTGTTTTTT. Protein: CASSLGLSTGELFF.

The V gene is TRBV6-4, the J gene TRBJ2-1; TRBD1 might be the D (5 bases). CDR3 length: 13 amino acids. Trimming shortened V by 6 bases and J by 3 bases, and 9 bases separated the two germline ends. CDR1 is MRHNA and CDR2 is SNTAGT in the germline V gene. CDR3 in DNA: TGTGCCAGCAGCACAGGTCTCTACAATGAGCAGTTCTTC. Translating gives CASSTGLYNEQFF.

The V and J genes are TRBV20-1 and TRBJ2-1, with TRBD2 matching 13 bases. CDR3 length: 16 amino acids. V trimming: 1 base; J trimming: 4 bases; junction bases outside the gene matches: 4. Germline V gene lookup returns CDR1 DFQATT and CDR2 SNEGSKA (reference sequence). DNA of the CDR3: TGCAGTGCTAGAGGGACTAGCGGGGGACCTTACAATGAGCAGTTCTTC. Translation gives CSARGTSGGPYNEQFF.

V and J are TRBV13 and TRBJ1-2, with 11 bases identical to TRBD1. After removal of 4 bases from V and 2 bases from J, the junction contained 6 bases not matched to a gene. Germline values: CDR1 PRHDT, CDR2 FYEKMQ (reference sequence). CDR3 length: 16 residues. The CDR3 protein is CASSWGQGGTNYGYTF. In DNA, the CDR3 is TGTGCCAGCAGCTGGGGACAGGGGGGTACCAACTATGGCTACACCTTC.

This clonotype was seen more than once but under ten times. The chain recombines TRBV4-3 with TRBJ1-1; tentatively, D is TRBD1 (6 bases). This CDR3 contains 13 residues. The ends were cut back, 5 bases at V and 4 bases at J, with 11 bases in the middle. Germline CDR1 is LGHNA and CDR2 is YSLEER. CDR3 bases: TGCGCCAGCAGCTCGTTGGGGGCCACTGAAGCTTTCTTT. Its translation is CASSSLGATEAFF.

Only a few counts were recorded for this clonotype. J is TRBJ1-1 and V is TRBV7-9; 8 nucleotides match TRBD1. CDR3 length: 14 residues. Germline CDR1 reads SEHNR; CDR2 reads FQNEAQ (reference sequence). V was clipped by 5 bases and J by 7 bases; unmatched bases: 9. DNA for the CDR3: TGTGCCAGCAGCCACCGGGACAGGACCTATGAAGCTTTCTTT. Protein: CASSHRDRTYEAFF.

The chain employs TRBV29-1 and TRBJ2-1; the match to TRBD2 covers 8 bases. Germline V lookup: CDR1 SQVTM, CDR2 ANQGSEA. The CDR3 length is 13 residues. The junction had 7 bases not matched to a gene; V was cut back by 8 bases and J by 4 bases. The CDR3 sequence is CSYREGRYNEQFF. The CDR3, as DNA: TGCAGCTATCGGGAGGGCCGGTACAATGAGCAGTTCTTC.

This clonotype was seen a few times. CDR3 in amino acids: CASSQDLRREKLFF. CDR3 DNA: TGTGCCAGCAGCCAAGATCTTCGGAGAGAAAAACTGTTTTTT. This chain connects TRBV3-1 to TRBJ1-4; no firm D call. CDR1 is LGHDT, CDR2 YNNKEL, per germline (reference sequence). The CDR3 totals 14 residues. V lost 0 bases and J lost 8, with 10 bases in between.

This rearrangement joins TRBV13 to TRBJ2-5; TRBD1 aligns across 9 bases. Germline CDR1 and CDR2: PRHDT and FYEKMQ (reference sequence). The CDR3 is made up of 14 amino acids. With 4 bases clipped from V and 4 bases from J, the junction kept 4 bases outside the gene matches. CDR3 residues: CASSSTGGVETQYF. As DNA, the CDR3 is TGTGCCAGCAGCTCAACAGGGGGCGTAGAGACCCAGTACTTC.

V usage is TRBV27 and J usage is TRBJ2-1, with D possibly being TRBD1 (6 bases). V lost 5 bases and J lost 5, with 16 bases in between. The CDR3 consists of 15 residues. Germline CDR1 MNHEY, CDR2 SMNVEV (reference sequence). The CDR3: CASSPGTSPNNEQFF. In DNA form, the CDR3 reads TGTGCCAGCAGTCCCGGGACAAGTCCTAACAATGAGCAGTTCTTC.

The rearrangement joins TRBV5-6 to TRBJ2-7; D uncertain. The V gene's germline CDR1 is SGHDT and CDR2 YYEEEE. Trimming shortened V by 1 base and J by 2 bases, and 4 bases separated the two germline ends. This CDR3 region has 12 residues. CDR3 sequence (DNA): TGTGCCAGCAGCTTGTGGACCTACGAGCAGTACTTC. Translated, it gives CASSLWTYEQYF.

The chain employs TRBV28 and TRBJ2-7, with 13 bases lining up with TRBD2. This CDR3 has 18 residues. After removal of 4 bases from V and 0 bases from J, the junction contained 9 bases not matched to a gene. Germline CDR1 reads MDHEN; CDR2 reads SYDVKM. The DNA of the CDR3 is TGTGCCAGCAGTTGGACTAGCGGGGGCCTTGGGAGCTCCTACGAGCAGTACTTC. It specifies CASSWTSGGLGSSYEQYF. The full variable domain, with the rest looked up from reference TRBV28 and TRBJ2-7, is DVKVTQSSRYLVKRTGEKVFLECVQDMDHENMFWYRQDPGLGLRLIYFSYDVKMKEKGDIPEGYSVSREKKERFSLILESASTNQTSMYLCASSWTSGGLGSSYEQYFGPGTRLTVT.

The chain is built from TRBV6-5 and TRBJ2-5; 12 bases map to TRBD1. Germline CDR1 and CDR2: MNHEY and SVGAGI. The CDR3 covers 15 residues. V shed 4 bases, J shed 4 bases, and the junction held 4 bases outside the gene matches. The CDR3: CASSWGQGAAETQYF. As DNA, the CDR3 is TGTGCCAGCAGTTGGGGACAGGGGGCTGCAGAGACCCAGTACTTC.

The table lists this clonotype with a few counts. The J gene is TRBJ1-1, the V gene TRBV2; 9 nucleotides agree with TRBD1. The V segment lost 4 bases and the J segment 0 bases; nucleotides outside the gene matches: 6. This CDR3 region has 16 residues. Germline V gene data show CDR1 as SNHLY and CDR2 as FYNNEI. DNA of the CDR3: TGTGCCAGCAGTGCGGGGACAGGGACCATGAACACTGAAGCTTTCTTT. Its protein is CASSAGTGTMNTEAFF. The full variable domain, its missing parts supplied by reference TRBV2 and TRBJ1-1, is EPEVTQTPSHQVTQMGQEVILRCVPISNHLYFYWYRQILGQKVEFLVSFYNNEISEKSEIFDDQFSVERPDGSNFTLKIRSTKLEDSAMYFCASSAGTGTMNTEAFFGQGTRLTVV.

This chain uses TRBV7-3 with TRBJ2-7; 9 bases are shared with TRBD2. Germline CDR1 and CDR2: SGHTA and FQGTGA. With V trimmed by 4 bases and J by 4 bases, 8 bases remained unmatched. The CDR3 is made up of 15 amino acids. This chain's CDR3 is CASSSTAGGGYEQYF. CDR3 bases: TGTGCCAGCAGCTCGACAGCGGGAGGAGGATACGAGCAGTACTTC.

The genes are TRBV11-2 and TRBJ2-5; 13 bases are shared with TRBD2. CDR1 and CDR2 from the germline V gene are SGHAT and FQNNGV. Germline trimming cut 5 bases from V and 5 bases from J; bases unmatched to any gene: 17. The CDR3 contains 19 residues. CDR3 sequence reads: CASSPRGLAGDPVWETQYF. The CDR3 DNA is TGTGCCAGCAGCCCCAGAGGACTAGCGGGGGACCCAGTGTGGGAGACCCAGTACTTC.

The chain joins TRBV7-2 to TRBJ2-3; 9 nucleotides agree with TRBD2. V lost 4 bases and J lost 5; bases outside the gene matches: 10. CDR1 and CDR2 from the germline V gene are SGHTA and FQGNSA. This CDR3 region has 16 residues. CDR3 bases: TGTGCCAGCAGCTCCGTGAGAGATAGCGGGGGAGATACGCAGTATTTT. Translated: CASSSVRDSGGDTQYF.

About this clonotype: The junction and the germline gene differ at one end; a read error may be behind it. The chain couples TRBV28 to TRBJ2-1, with TRBD2 matching over 11 bases. CDR1 MDHEN and CDR2 SYDVKM come from the germline V gene. This CDR3 has 16 residues. The DNA of the CDR3 is TGTGCCTGCAGCAAACTAGCGGGAGACACCTACAATGAGCAGTTCTTC. Translation gives CACSKLAGDTYNEQFF.

This clonotype was recorded a few times. The chain recombines TRBV7-9 with TRBJ2-1, with D unclear. The germline V gene encodes CDR1 SEHNR and CDR2 FQNEAQ (reference sequence). The CDR3 contains 12 residues. V was trimmed by 5 bases and J by 7 bases, leaving 9 bases between them. Here the CDR3 DNA reads TGTGCCAGCAGCCCCCCAAGGAATGAGCAGTTCTTC. Translation: CASSPPRNEQFF.

This chain uses TRBV29-1 with TRBJ2-1; D remains ambiguous. The CDR3 consists of 13 residues. Trimming took 2 bases from V and 0 from J, leaving 5 bases between them. Germline CDR1 is SQVTM and CDR2 is ANQGSEA. DNA of the CDR3: TGCAGCGTTGAAAGCAGCTCCTACAATGAGCAGTTCTTC. It encodes CSVESSSYNEQFF.

This clonotype has only a few counts. The chain has TRBV27 and TRBJ1-1; no clear D gene. Looked up from germline, CDR1 is MNHEY and CDR2 is SMNVEV (reference sequence). V was trimmed by 3 bases and J by 1 base, leaving 9 bases between them. CDR3 length equals 14 residues. The CDR3 region has the DNA TGTGCCAGCAGTTTGGGCACCACGAACACTGAAGCTTTCTTT. Translation gives CASSLGTTNTEAFF.

This clonotype has just a few counts. The J gene is TRBJ1-1, the V gene TRBV28, with a possible D match to TRBD1 (5 bases). The ends were cut back, 7 bases at V and 0 bases at J, with 12 bases in the middle. The CDR3 is 14 amino acids. The germline gives CDR1 MDHEN, CDR2 SYDVKM. The CDR3 nucleotides are TGTGCCAGCACCCTTGGGGACCTGAACACTGAAGCTTTCTTT. It is translated as CASTLGDLNTEAFF. The full variable domain, in which reference TRBV28 and TRBJ1-1 provide the parts outside the CDR3, is DVKVTQSSRYLVKRTGEKVFLECVQDMDHENMFWYRQDPGLGLRLIYFSYDVKMKEKGDIPEGYSVSREKKERFSLILESASTNQTSMYLCASTLGDLNTEAFFGQGTRLTVV.